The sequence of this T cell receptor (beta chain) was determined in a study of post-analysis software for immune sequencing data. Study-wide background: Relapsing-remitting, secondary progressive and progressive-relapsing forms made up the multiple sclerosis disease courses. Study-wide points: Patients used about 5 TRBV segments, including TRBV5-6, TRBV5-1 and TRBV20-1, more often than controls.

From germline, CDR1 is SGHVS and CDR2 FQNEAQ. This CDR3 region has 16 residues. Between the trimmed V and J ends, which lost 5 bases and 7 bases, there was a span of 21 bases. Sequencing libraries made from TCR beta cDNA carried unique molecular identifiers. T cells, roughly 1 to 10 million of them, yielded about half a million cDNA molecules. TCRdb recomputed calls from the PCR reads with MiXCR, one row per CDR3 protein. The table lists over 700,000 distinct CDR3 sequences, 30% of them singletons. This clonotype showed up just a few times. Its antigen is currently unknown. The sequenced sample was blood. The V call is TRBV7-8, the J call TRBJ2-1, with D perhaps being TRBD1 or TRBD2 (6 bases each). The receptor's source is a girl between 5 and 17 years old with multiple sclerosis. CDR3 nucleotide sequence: TGTGCCAGCAGCCCGAGGGGGAGGCAGCTTACAAATGAGCAGTTCTTC. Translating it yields CASSPRGRQLTNEQFF.